This record concerns one T cell receptor (beta chain) sequence. In the original processing: Cell counts per sample came from amplifying reference gene primers. The table came from immunoSEQ multiplex PCR; TCRdb's copy has only in-frame clones and leaves some out. D and trimming were read from the DNA, whereas the V and J calls and clone size are those reported in that table. The data contain over 150,000 clones, approximately 91% of them singletons. This entry belongs to a study of blood T cell repertoires in COVID-19. Study context: Both acute and convalescent COVID-19 samples were obtained from the United States, Italy and Spain.

There are 15 residues in the CDR3. After removal of 5 bases from V and 0 bases from J, the junction contained 4 bases not matched to a gene. The V gene's germline CDR1 is SGHVS and CDR2 FQNEAQ. Sequencing was carried out using peripheral blood. This sequence was found in a man aged 18 to 30 with acute or convalescent COVID-19. This chain uses TRBV7-8 with TRBJ1-3, with 7 bases that match TRBD1. CDR3 DNA: TGTGCCAGCAGCCCCAGGGACAGCTCTGGAAACACCATATATTTT. Its translation is CASSPRDSSGNTIYF.